The 15 T cell receptor beta chains presented below share a single source sample, sequenced in a study of neurological immune-mediated disorders. From the 5' RACE reads, TCRdb called clonotypes with MiXCR, one entry per CDR3 protein. The table has about 80,000 distinct CDR3 sequences, almost 6% seen once. The time point is: longitudinal time-point 2. The sequenced sample was PBMCs. The receptors here all came from a woman between 55 and 75 years old with multiple sclerosis.

This clonotype has at least ten counts. CDR3 region: CASSLRDSTYEQYF. In nucleotides, the CDR3 is TGCGCCAGCAGCTTGCGGGACAGCACCTACGAGCAGTACTTC. This chain joins TRBV5-1 and TRBJ2-7; 7 nucleotides line up with TRBD1. Trimming removed 1 base from V and 2 bases from J; junction bases left unmatched: 3. The germline gives CDR1 SGHRS, CDR2 YFSETQ. The CDR3 is made up of 14 amino acids.

This clonotype was picked up many times. This rearrangement joins TRBV5-1 to TRBJ1-2, with 9 bases lining up with TRBD1. Per the germline V gene, CDR1 is SGHRS and CDR2 is YFSETQ. V dropped 4 bases and J dropped 6; count of bases not matched to a gene: 7. This CDR3 has 14 residues. The CDR3 protein is CASSMTGGIDGYTF. The DNA for the CDR3 is TGCGCCAGCAGCATGACAGGGGGGATCGATGGCTACACCTTC.

This clonotype was detected many times. The chain combines TRBV7-9 with TRBJ1-4; tentative D call: TRBD1 (6 bases). V shed 1 base and J shed 5 bases, with 11 bases lying between them. The CDR3 is made up of 15 amino acids. Germline CDR1 is SEHNR and CDR2 is FQNEAQ (reference sequence). In nucleotides, the CDR3 is TGTGCCAGCAGCTTAGATGCGGGGGGCAATGAAAAACTGTTTTTT. Its translation: CASSLDAGGNEKLFF.

This sequence joins TRBV5-1 and TRBJ2-3, with 13 positions matching TRBD2. The junction had 5 bases not matched to a gene; V was cut back by 5 bases and J by 2 bases. Germline V gene data show CDR1 as SGHRS and CDR2 as YFSETQ. CDR3 size: 16 residues. The CDR3 sequence: CASSSGLAGATDTQYF. In nucleotides, the CDR3 is TGCGCCAGCAGTTCCGGACTAGCGGGGGCCACAGATACGCAGTATTTT. The whole variable domain, remainder taken from reference TRBV5-1 and TRBJ2-3, is KAGVTQTPRYLIKTRGQQVTLSCSPISGHRSVSWYQQTPGQGLQFLFEYFSETQRNKGNFPGRFSGRQFSNSRSEMNVSTLELGDSALYLCASSSGLAGATDTQYFGPGTRLTVL.

This clonotype was counted many times. The rearrangement uses TRBV20-1 and TRBJ2-2; D tentatively reads TRBD1 or TRBD2 (5 bases each). CDR3 size: 18 residues. The V gene's germline CDR1 is DFQATT and CDR2 SNEGSKA (reference sequence). Between the trimmed V and J ends, which lost 0 bases and 2 bases, there was a span of 19 bases. DNA of the CDR3: TGCAGTGCTAGAGATATCGTCCGAGGGACCTCTAACACCGGGGAGCTGTTTTTT. Translated, it gives CSARDIVRGTSNTGELFF.

This clonotype has a count of ten or more. This chain links TRBV12-3 or TRBV12-4 with TRBJ1-2, with D unresolved. CDR3 length equals 13 residues. Trimming left V 1 base short and J 5 bases short, with 8 bases between. The CDR3 loop reads CASSLVTDYGYTF. CDR3 bases: TGTGCCAGCAGTTTAGTGACGGATTATGGCTACACCTTC.

This clonotype was recorded at least ten times. The V gene is TRBV5-8, the J gene TRBJ2-7; 12 bases align to TRBD2. Germline CDR1 reads SGHTS; CDR2 reads YDEGEE. V was clipped by 5 bases and J by 2 bases; unmatched bases: 5. CDR3 length: 15 residues. CDR3 protein: CASRRLAGEAYEQYF. The DNA of the CDR3 is TGTGCCAGCAGAAGACTAGCGGGGGAGGCCTACGAGCAGTACTTC.

In this sample, this clonotype turned up many times. CDR3 residues: CASSGGQGRYEQYF. The CDR3 DNA follows: TGCGCCAGCAGCGGGGGACAGGGGCGATACGAGCAGTACTTC. The chain recombines TRBV5-1 with TRBJ2-7; 10 bases map to TRBD1. The length of the CDR3 is 14 residues. V dropped 4 bases and J dropped 4; count of bases not matched to a gene: 5. Germline loops: CDR1 SGHRS, CDR2 YFSETQ.

This clonotype came up many times. This rearrangement joins TRBV27 to TRBJ1-6, with a weak D call TRBD1 (6 bases). The CDR3 contains 14 residues. V lost 6 bases and J lost 7, with 13 bases in between. Germline CDR1 MNHEY, CDR2 SMNVEV (reference sequence). The CDR3 reads CASSSTGYNSPLHF. The CDR3 coding sequence is TGTGCCAGCAGCTCGACAGGCTACAATTCACCCCTCCACTTT.

There are many counts of this clonotype. The V and J genes are TRBV7-2 and TRBJ2-1, with TRBD2 matching over 8 bases. Trimming cost V 2 bases and J 7 bases; bases outside gene matches: 4. This CDR3 contains 14 residues. Germline V gene data show CDR1 as SGHTA and CDR2 as FQGNSA. The CDR3 protein is CASSLRGGRNEQFF. The CDR3 nucleotides read TGTGCCAGCAGCTTACGGGGGGGGCGAAATGAGCAGTTCTTC.

This clonotype has ten or more counts. The J gene is TRBJ1-6, the V gene TRBV12-3 or TRBV12-4; the D is unclear. The CDR3 has 13 amino acids. V lost 5 bases, J lost 9 bases, and 11 bases lay in between. CDR3 loop: CASSPPPGSPLHF. Written as DNA, the CDR3 is TGTGCCAGCAGTCCTCCCCCAGGTTCACCCCTCCACTTT.

Many counts were recorded for this clonotype. The chain recombines TRBV12-3 or TRBV12-4 with TRBJ2-7; the D gene is possibly TRBD2 (6 bases). The V gene lost 6 bases and the J gene lost 6 bases, with 15 bases spanning the gap. This CDR3 comprises 13 residues. The DNA for the CDR3 is TGTGCCAGCAGACGGGACTTCAATCCCGAGCAGTACTTC. Protein sequence: CASRRDFNPEQYF.

This clonotype came up many times. The chain joins TRBV4-1 to TRBJ2-1; D unresolved. Between the trimmed V and J ends, which lost 1 base and 8 bases, there was a span of 9 bases. Looked up from germline, CDR1 is MGHRA and CDR2 is YSYEKL. The length of the CDR3 is 13 residues. CDR3 DNA sequence: TGCGCCAGCAGCCAAGTTGAGAGCGATGAGCAGTTCTTC. It codes for CASSQVESDEQFF.

At least ten counts were recorded for this clonotype. The rearrangement links TRBV20-1 to TRBJ2-2; D possibly corresponds to TRBD2 (6 bases). V dropped 1 base and J dropped 2 bases, with 14 bases sitting between them. Per germline, CDR1 DFQATT and CDR2 SNEGSKA (reference sequence). CDR3 size: 16 residues. CDR3 sequence (DNA): TGCAGTGCTAGAGGTCACGGAGGGCTAAACACCGGGGAGCTGTTTTTT. Its protein product is CSARGHGGLNTGELFF.

The genes are TRBV7-2 and TRBJ2-6; D ambiguous. Trimming took 5 bases from V and 2 from J, leaving 7 bases between them. The CDR3 has 14 amino acids. Per germline, CDR1 SGHTA and CDR2 FQGNSA. The CDR3 DNA follows: TGTGCCAGCAGCCCCTTTGCTGGGGCCAACGTCCTGACTTTC. The encoded protein is CASSPFAGANVLTF.